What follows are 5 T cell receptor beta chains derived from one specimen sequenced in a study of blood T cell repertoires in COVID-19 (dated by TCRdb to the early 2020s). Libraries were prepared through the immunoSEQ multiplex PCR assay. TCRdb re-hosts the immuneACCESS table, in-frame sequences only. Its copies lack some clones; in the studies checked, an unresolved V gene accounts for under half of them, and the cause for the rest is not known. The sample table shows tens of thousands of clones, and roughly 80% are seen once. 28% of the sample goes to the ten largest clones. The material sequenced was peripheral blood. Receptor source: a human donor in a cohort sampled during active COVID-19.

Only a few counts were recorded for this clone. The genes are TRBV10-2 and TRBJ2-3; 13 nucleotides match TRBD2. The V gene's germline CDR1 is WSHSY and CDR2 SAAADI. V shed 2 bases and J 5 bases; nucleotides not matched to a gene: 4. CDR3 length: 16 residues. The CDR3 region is CASSEGTSGVVDTQYF. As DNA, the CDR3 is TGCGCCAGCAGTGAGGGGACTAGCGGGGTTGTAGATACGCAGTATTTT.

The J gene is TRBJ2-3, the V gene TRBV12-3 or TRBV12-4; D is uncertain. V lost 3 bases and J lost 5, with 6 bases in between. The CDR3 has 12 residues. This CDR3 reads CASSFLRDTQYF. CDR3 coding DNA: TGTGCCAGCAGTTTTCTGAGAGATACGCAGTATTTT.

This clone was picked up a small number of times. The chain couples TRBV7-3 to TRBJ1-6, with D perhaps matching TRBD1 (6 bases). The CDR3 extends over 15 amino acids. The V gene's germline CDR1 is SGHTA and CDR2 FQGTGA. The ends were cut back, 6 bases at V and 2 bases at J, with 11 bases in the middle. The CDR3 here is CASSPQGTYNSPLHF. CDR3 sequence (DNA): TGTGCCAGCAGTCCTCAGGGGACCTATAATTCACCCCTCCACTTT.

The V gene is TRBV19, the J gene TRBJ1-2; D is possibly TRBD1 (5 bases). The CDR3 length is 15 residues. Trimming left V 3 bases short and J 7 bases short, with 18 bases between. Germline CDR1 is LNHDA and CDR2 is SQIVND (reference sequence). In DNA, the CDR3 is TGTGCCAGTAGTATGTTTGAAGGGGTCTCGTTTGGCTACACCTTC. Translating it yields CASSMFEGVSFGYTF.

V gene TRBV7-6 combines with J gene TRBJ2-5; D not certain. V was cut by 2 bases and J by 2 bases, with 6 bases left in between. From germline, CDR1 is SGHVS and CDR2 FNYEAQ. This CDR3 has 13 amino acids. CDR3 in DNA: TGTGCCAGCAGCTTAACAAGACAAGAGACCCAGTACTTC. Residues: CASSLTRQETQYF.